This record concerns one TCR beta chain sequence. The antigen it binds to is not known. No much larger clone exists at a distance of one base, and base qualities are not known. The data originate from a study of cytomegalovirus exposure and HLA in healthy donors (dated by TCRdb to the late 2010s). About the study as a whole: An earlier analysis of some 500 of the donors reported roughly 300 Gb of sequence data and 100 million to 130 million unique TCR beta sequences from 190 million or so T cells. An early release covering over 500 HLA-typed donors comprised approximately 300 gigabases of sequencing data and around 85 million unique TCR sequences. Of the 300 to 450 genotyped donors, roughly 80% fell in the genetic ancestry cluster associated with self-reported Caucasian donors. The study aimed to test whether cataloging public T cell receptors could reveal signatures of past pathogen exposure. The study profiled the T cell repertoires of approximately 700 subjects by immunosequencing and related them to cytomegalovirus serostatus. In addition to the first cohort of around 670 subjects, a separate validation cohort of 120 different subjects was used. The study combined high-throughput TCR immunosequencing, statistical association of individual TCRs with disease status, and machine learning to predict cytomegalovirus infection status. A later analysis re-examined previously published TCR beta repertoires from 500 to 700 donors and added high-resolution HLA genotyping to investigate patterns of TCR occurrence. In the later analysis, no new phenotypic data were used to find candidate immune exposures; instead, reliance was placed on TCR beta sequences and their occurrence across donors. An earlier analysis of 587 of the donors applied high-throughput TCR beta sequencing to assess whether each TCR beta V gene segment acted as functional or pseudogenic. Alongside the repertoire data, information on donor age, sex, ethnicity and CMV serostatus was compiled. In a later genetic analysis, genome-wide SNP genotypes for about 55% of the roughly 700 donors were used, and that subset was treated as a discovery cohort. All discovery cohort repertoires had been generated using a single sequencing platform. Class I and class II HLA loci were covered by the typing at four-digit resolution. The number of typed donors differed by locus: 629-630 for A, B, C, DRB1 and DQB1; some 500 for DQA1; approximately 600 for DPA1; and approximately 450 for DPB1. Roughly 5 DR-DQ haplotypes were handled as single units for association and clustering because linkage in the cohort was strong. Among roughly 400 genotyped donors of the cohort, an average of roughly 230,000 unique TCR beta nucleotide sequences was sequenced per donor, of which roughly 17% were non-productive.

Libraries were prepared through the immunoSEQ multiplex PCR assay. For the multiplex PCR, a mixture combining 60 forward primers for TCR Vbeta segments and 13 reverse primers for TCR Jbeta segments was used. A multiplex PCR assay on genomic DNA amplified the CDR3 region of rearranged TCR beta genes. Amplified TCR beta libraries were sequenced as 87-base-pair reads on the Illumina HiSeq System. On the study's bioinformatics: A later analysis counted about 80 million unique TCR beta chains across the 666 repertoires, and some 11 million of these chains were shared by at least two donors. A nearest-neighbor algorithm error-corrected the raw reads and collapsed the reads into unique sequences, merging closely related sequences to remove PCR and sequencing errors. V, D and J gene segments were assigned by aligning CDR3 sequences to IMGT reference sequences. For a sequence to be retained, a match of at least six nucleotides was required to both a V gene segment and a J gene segment. A rearrangement was called productive if the CDR3 had no stop codons and remained in frame with V and J, and every other rearrangement was called non-productive. Following IMGT convention, CDR3 was defined as the stretch from the second conserved V-encoded cysteine up to the conserved J-encoded phenylalanine. The earlier analysis of 587 of the donors excluded sequences that lacked an unambiguous match to a single V gene segment. In an earlier analysis of several hundred of the donors, V segments were called functional above 56.7% productive rearrangements and were called segregating when the between-donor standard deviation exceeded 5%. A statistical classification framework was built to diagnose cytomegalovirus status from the catalog of TCR beta chain sequences. In a later analysis, TCR nucleotide sequences were compared against IMGT/GENE-DB human TR gene sequences so that V and J genes could be assigned. A later analysis assigned CDR3 sequences and most-parsimonious VDJ recombination scenarios with the TCRdist pipeline. In a later analysis, each TCR beta chain was defined by its CDR3 amino acid sequence together with its V-gene family, and reads lacking a unique V-gene family were excluded. As a way to deal with suspected cross-contamination and a sequencing artifact, a later analysis dropped nearly 600 nucleotide sequences that were highly shared and had low generation probability. In a later analysis, a clonal expansion index was calculated for each public chain from normalized within-repertoire ranks of inferred template counts. In a later analysis, generation probabilities were computed with a VDJ recombination model fitted to out-of-frame rearrangements, and the resulting probabilities were checked against IGoR. A later analysis scored TCR-TCR, TCR-HLA and TCR-CMV co-occurrence with hypergeometric tests, applying a repertoire-size bias correction to TCR pairs. In a later analysis, false discovery rates were estimated by permuting HLA or CMV assignments 20 times. A later analysis grouped co-occurring TCRs with DBSCAN, adding TCRdist sequence similarity when clustering within HLA-allele-positive subsets. For co-occurrence clustering, repertoires with fewer than 30,000 or more than 120,000 public chains were excluded, along with a handful of repertoires with anomalous nucleotide sharing. Not all clones reach the TCRdb copy of this immuneACCESS table, which keeps in-frame sequences only. Checked studies attribute under half of the gap to unresolved V genes and leave the rest unexplained. V, J and clone size are those of that table, while D and trimming were read from the DNA. The sample profile shows some 150,000 clones; approximately 85% of them were found once. Roughly 6.3% of the sample belongs to the ten largest clones.

The cohort comprised 710 or so healthy bone marrow donors. At the time of sampling, every cohort member was nominally healthy, though immune exposures that went unrecorded were likely present. The donor was CMV seropositive and belonged to the group of 250 to 350 seropositive cohort members. A peripheral blood sample was collected from each donor, and TCR beta sequencing was performed on peripheral blood mononuclear cells. The Qiagen DNeasy Blood Extraction Kit was used to extract genomic DNA from the blood cell samples. The CDR3 has 14 amino acids, counting the end cysteine and phenylalanine. The read is trimmed to its CDR3 DNA, 42 bases read in frame from base 1. V is clipped by 5 bases and J by 6 bases, and the sequence between their germline boundaries is 14 bases long. CDR1 and CDR2 are read off the germline V gene (reference sequence) as MNHNY and SVGAGI. What the authors observed across the whole study: Because some donors lacked HLA typing at each locus, the association tests relied only on the typed subset. A group of highly shared sequence variants was considered likely to be a technical artifact of the sequencing pipeline. The classifier was reported to diagnose cytomegalovirus status with high specificity and sensitivity in both the original cohort and the validation cohort. Compared with equally common non-associated chains, HLA-associated TCR beta chains in a later analysis were more clonally expanded and had lower generation probabilities. In a later analysis, several top co-occurrence clusters were reported to appear linked to parvovirus B19, influenza, CMV and Epstein-Barr virus. In vitro tests confirmed that a few of the cytomegalovirus-associated TCR beta chains recognize cytomegalovirus antigens. A total of 164 TCR beta chains were listed by the study as associated with cytomegalovirus. Because counts were too low, approximately 15 rarely observed V segments, including chromosome 9 orphons, were excluded from the earlier analysis of 587 of the donors. Correlated functional status among segregating V segments might be attributable to linkage disequilibrium, but an unknown experimental factor could not be ruled out. A later genetic analysis associated a missense DCLRE1C variant with V-gene and J-gene trimming of TCR beta chains, and an independent cohort replicated the association. According to a later genetic analysis, donors in an Asian-associated ancestry cluster had fewer N-insertions in productive TCRs than the approximately 700-donor mean. When HLA alleles, especially DR and DQ, strongly co-occurred, attributing TCR associations to individual alleles was difficult. This cohort had only TCR beta chains sequenced, and the lack of alpha or paired-chain data limited which features could be detected. Specific HLA alleles were associated with 16,951 TCR beta sequences at a false discovery rate of 0.05 in a later analysis. Most TCR sequences were observed very rarely across donors, whereas some public TCRs were present in many individuals. CMV serostatus was the only immune exposure information available for the cohort. According to a later analysis, TCR association rates differed among HLA loci, with DRB1 alleles showing the most associated TCRs and HLA-C alleles showing the fewest. Some IMGT-functional V segments, including TRBV6-2 and TRBV6-3, could not be distinguished by the 87-base-pair reads and were therefore excluded. Broadly in line with IMGT annotations, most TCR beta V segments showed up in productive rearrangements about 90% or about 30% of the time in an earlier analysis of roughly 590 of the donors. According to a later analysis, most CMV-associated TCR beta chains appeared to be HLA-restricted, and the HLA associations seemed to be driven largely by CMV exposure. Presence/absence analyses assumed roughly uniform sequencing depth across donors, an assumption that may not hold. A further reported finding was that TCR beta sequences accurately predicted the HLA-A and HLA-B alleles for most subjects in the first cohort. It was suggested by the authors that the approach could potentially be generalized to other disease states and immunological phenotypes.

The chain joins TRBV6-6 to TRBJ1-5; the D gene is possibly TRBD1, with 6 bases matching. The receptor was derived from a man between 45 and 60 years old in good health and CMV-seropositive. Material for sequencing was PBMCs. The CDR3 here reads CASSRQGQVQPQHF. DNA sequence: TGTGCCAGCAGTCGCCAGGGGCAGGTTCAGCCCCAGCATTTT.